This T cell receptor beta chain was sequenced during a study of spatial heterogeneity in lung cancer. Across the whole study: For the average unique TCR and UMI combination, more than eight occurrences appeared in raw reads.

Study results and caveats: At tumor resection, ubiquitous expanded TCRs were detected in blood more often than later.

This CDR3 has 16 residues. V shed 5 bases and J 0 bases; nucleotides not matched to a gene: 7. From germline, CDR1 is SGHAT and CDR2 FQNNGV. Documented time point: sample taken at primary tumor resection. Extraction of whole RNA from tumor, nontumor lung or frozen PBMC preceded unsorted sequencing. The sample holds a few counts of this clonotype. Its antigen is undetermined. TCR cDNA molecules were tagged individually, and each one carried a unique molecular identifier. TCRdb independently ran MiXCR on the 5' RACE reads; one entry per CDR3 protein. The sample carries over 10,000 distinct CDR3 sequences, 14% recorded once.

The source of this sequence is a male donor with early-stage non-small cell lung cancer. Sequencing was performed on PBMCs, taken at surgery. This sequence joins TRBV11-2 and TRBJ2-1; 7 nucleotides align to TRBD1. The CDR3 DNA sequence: TGTGCCAGCAGCATCCCCTACAGGGGCTCCTACAATGAGCAGTTCTTC. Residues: CASSIPYRGSYNEQFF.